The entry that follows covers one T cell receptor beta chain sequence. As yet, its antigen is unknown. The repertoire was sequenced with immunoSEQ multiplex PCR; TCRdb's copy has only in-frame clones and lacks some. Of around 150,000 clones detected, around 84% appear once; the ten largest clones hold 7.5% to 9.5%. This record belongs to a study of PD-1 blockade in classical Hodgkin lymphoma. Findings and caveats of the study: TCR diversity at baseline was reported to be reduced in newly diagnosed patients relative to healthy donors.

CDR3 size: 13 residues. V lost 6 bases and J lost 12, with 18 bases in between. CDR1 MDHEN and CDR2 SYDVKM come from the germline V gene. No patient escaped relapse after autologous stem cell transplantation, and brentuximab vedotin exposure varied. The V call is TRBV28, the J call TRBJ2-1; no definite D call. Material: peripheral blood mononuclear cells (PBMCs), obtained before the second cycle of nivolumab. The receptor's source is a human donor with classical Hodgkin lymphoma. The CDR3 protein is CASSLNQRASQFF. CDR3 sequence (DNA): TGTGCCAGCAGCCTTAACCAGAGAGCTTCGCAGTTCTTC.